What follows are 24 T cell receptor beta chains derived from one specimen sequenced in a study of vaccination and CD4 T cells after COVID-19. Indicated treatment: 10-day PBMC culture with coronavirus spike peptide pools or control peptides (ViraFEST assay). Sequenced with the Oncomine TCR Beta short-read assay was DNA taken from cultured CD4+ T cells. MiXCR, applied by TCRdb to the PCR reads, yields one record per CDR3 protein. The sample holds approximately 17,000 distinct CDR3 sequences, 50% to 65% seen once. Their antigen targets remain unknown. The sample in question was CD4+ T cells from blood, cultured in vitro, obtained before SARS-CoV-2 vaccination. The receptors were sampled from a human donor who had recovered from COVID-19.

The genes are TRBV7-9 and TRBJ2-2, with a tentative D call TRBD2 (5 bases). The V end lost 2 bases, the J end lost 4 bases, and 14 bases lay between the germline ends. CDR1 and CDR2 (germline): SEHNR, FQNEAQ (reference sequence). The length of the CDR3 is 16 residues. The CDR3 DNA reads TGTGCCAGCAGCTTAAGTTTGGGCCGGGGCACCGGGGAGCTGTTTTTT. This encodes CASSLSLGRGTGELFF.

This chain's CDR3 is CASRHPAGIYGYTF. The CDR3 bases are TGTGCCAGCAGGCACCCGGCGGGGATCTATGGCTACACCTTC. The chain recombines TRBV11-2 with TRBJ1-2; D is undetermined. V was cut by 6 bases and J by 4 bases, with 15 bases left in between. Germline CDR1 SGHAT, CDR2 FQNNGV. The CDR3 contains 14 residues.

V gene TRBV5-1 combines with J gene TRBJ2-1; D might be TRBD1 or TRBD2, each matching 5 bases. The V gene lost 8 bases and the J gene lost 12 bases, with 24 bases spanning the gap. Germline V gene lookup returns CDR1 SGHRS and CDR2 YFSETQ. The CDR3 runs 14 residues. CDR3 sequence reads: CASTRDVRVALQFF. In DNA, the CDR3 is TGCGCCAGTACCCGGGACGTCAGAGTAGCATTGCAGTTCTTC.

The chain uses TRBV7-2 and TRBJ1-1, with D possibly matching TRBD1 (5 bases). This CDR3 has 16 residues. V lost 1 base and J lost 0, with 12 bases in between. CDR1 is SGHTA and CDR2 is FQGNSA in the germline V gene. CDR3 sequence (DNA): TGTGCCAGCAGCTTAGATCGGCGGGGGATGAACACTGAAGCTTTCTTT. Protein sequence: CASSLDRRGMNTEAFF.

The chain recombines TRBV20-1 with TRBJ1-2, with TRBD1 matching over 7 bases. The CDR3 contains 12 residues. Germline CDR1 is DFQATT and CDR2 is SNEGSKA (reference sequence). CDR3 sequence reads: CSPVKGANGYTF. The CDR3, as DNA: TGCTCCCCAGTGAAGGGGGCAAATGGCTACACCTTC.

Only a few counts were recorded for this clonotype. V and J are TRBV24-1 and TRBJ2-5; D not resolved. Germline assignment: CDR1 KGHDR and CDR2 SFDVKD. With 6 bases removed from V and 5 bases from J, the gap between germline ends came to 15 bases. The CDR3 contains 14 residues. The DNA for the CDR3 is TGTGCCACCAGTACTACCGAAGCCGCGGAGACCCAGTACTTC. This sequence encodes CATSTTEAAETQYF.

The chain joins TRBV28 to TRBJ2-7; D gene ambiguous. The CDR3 sequence is 16 residues long. Trimming cost V 3 bases and J 0 bases, with 15 bases left between them. The V gene's germline CDR1 is MDHEN and CDR2 SYDVKM. As DNA, the CDR3 is TGTGCCAGCAGTTTTCTTCAGACGGAAATCTCCTACGAGCAGTACTTC. It specifies CASSFLQTEISYEQYF.

V gene TRBV19 combines with J gene TRBJ1-3; D possibly corresponds to TRBD1 (6 bases). This CDR3 comprises 15 residues. Germline CDR1 is LNHDA and CDR2 is SQIVND (reference sequence). V dropped 1 base and J dropped 7 bases, with 14 bases sitting between them. The CDR3 coding sequence is TGTGCCAGTAGTATAGCAGGGGTAGGTATCAACACCATATATTTT. It is translated as CASSIAGVGINTIYF.

This rearrangement joins TRBV6-1 to TRBJ2-1; 11 bases are a match to TRBD1. Germline CDR1 is MNHNS and CDR2 is SASEGT. V lost 2 bases and J lost 6; bases outside the gene matches: 6. The CDR3 consists of 16 residues. The CDR3 nucleotides read TGTGCCAGCAGTGAAAGAACCGGGACAGGGGGCAATGAGCAGTTCTTC. It encodes CASSERTGTGGNEQFF.

This clonotype occurred a few times. This chain joins TRBV20-1 and TRBJ2-2; D not certain. Between the trimmed V and J ends, which lost 3 bases and 4 bases, there was a span of 9 bases. The CDR3 length is 13 residues. CDR1 is DFQATT, CDR2 SNEGSKA, per germline (reference sequence). The CDR3 nucleotides are TGCAGTGCTAGCCTTAGTATCACCGGGGAGCTGTTTTTT. It specifies CSASLSITGELFF.

The gene calls are TRBV7-9 and TRBJ1-1; 7 nucleotides match TRBD1. J gave up 5 bases and V 2 bases, and 8 bases lay outside the gene matches. The germline V gene has CDR1 SEHNR and CDR2 FQNEAQ (reference sequence). The CDR3 spans 15 residues. The CDR3 protein is CASSLPPRGGTEAFF. In DNA, the CDR3 is TGTGCCAGCAGCTTACCGCCCAGGGGGGGGACTGAAGCTTTCTTT.

The chain joins TRBV19 to TRBJ2-7; 9 nucleotides line up with TRBD1. The trim removed 6 bases at V and 1 base at J, leaving 7 bases unmatched. This CDR3 is 15 amino acids long. CDR1 is LNHDA and CDR2 is SQIVND in the germline V gene (reference sequence). CDR3 amino acids: CASSYSGTGSYEQYF. Here the CDR3 DNA reads TGTGCCAGTAGCTACTCCGGGACAGGGTCCTACGAGCAGTACTTC.

This rearrangement joins TRBV5-4 to TRBJ1-1; no firm D call. CDR3 length: 14 residues. The germline gives CDR1 SGHNT, CDR2 YYREEE (reference sequence). V lost 1 base, J lost 6 bases, and 13 bases lay in between. The CDR3 sequence: CASSLTSGIPEAFF. The CDR3 DNA follows: TGTGCCAGCAGCTTGACGTCGGGCATTCCTGAAGCTTTCTTT.

The V and J genes are TRBV4-1 and TRBJ1-1, with D hard to call. The CDR3 runs to 13 residues. The V end lost 0 bases, the J end lost 2 bases, and 4 bases lay between the germline ends. Germline loops: CDR1 MGHRA, CDR2 YSYEKL. CDR3 sequence (DNA): TGCGCCAGCAGCCAAGAAACTAACACTGAAGCTTTCTTT. Translated, it gives CASSQETNTEAFF.

This clonotype was seen only a few times. The chain recombines TRBV7-9 with TRBJ1-2; D is unclear. V was pared by 1 base and J by 4 bases, with 7 bases between. Germline loops: CDR1 SEHNR, CDR2 FQNEAQ (reference sequence). The CDR3 is 13 amino acids. CDR3 sequence: CASSLVAVYGYTF. As DNA, the CDR3 is TGTGCCAGCAGCTTAGTGGCCGTCTATGGCTACACCTTC.

V usage is TRBV7-6 and J usage is TRBJ2-2; D perhaps matches TRBD1 (6 bases). V dropped 6 bases and J dropped 4 bases, with 15 bases sitting between them. CDR1 is SGHVS and CDR2 is FNYEAQ in the germline V gene. The CDR3 contains 15 residues. This chain's CDR3 is CASSLWDTGTGELFF. The CDR3 DNA sequence: TGTGCCAGCAGTTTATGGGACACAGGCACCGGGGAGCTGTTTTTT. The full variable domain, completed using reference TRBV7-6 and TRBJ2-2, is GAGVSQSPRYKVTKRGQDVALRCDPISGHVSLYWYRQALGQGPEFLTYFNYEAQQDKSGLPNDRFSAERPEGSISTLTIQRTEQRDSAMYRCASSLWDTGTGELFFGEGSRLTVL.

The J gene is TRBJ2-1, the V gene TRBV20-1; D might be TRBD1 (6 bases). This CDR3 has 16 amino acids. In germline, CDR1 is DFQATT, CDR2 SNEGSKA (reference sequence). The ends were cut back, 0 bases at V and 5 bases at J, with 17 bases in the middle. DNA for the CDR3: TGCAGTGCTAGAGACGAGGGGCAGGGGCTTAACAATGAGCAGTTCTTC. Protein product: CSARDEGQGLNNEQFF.

This clonotype was observed a handful of times. V is TRBV20-1 and J is TRBJ2-1, with 15 bases lining up with TRBD2. The junction had 6 bases not matched to a gene; V was cut back by 6 bases and J by 3 bases. This CDR3 spans 16 amino acids. The germline V gene has CDR1 DFQATT and CDR2 SNEGSKA (reference sequence). The CDR3 spells CSAKGLAGGYYNEQFF. CDR3 sequence (DNA): TGCAGTGCCAAGGGACTAGCGGGAGGATACTACAATGAGCAGTTCTTC.

This sequence joins TRBV24-1 and TRBJ2-1; TRBD1 is a possible D gene (6 bases). Germline V gives CDR1 KGHDR, CDR2 SFDVKD. This CDR3 comprises 14 residues. Trimming took 4 bases from V and 5 from J, leaving 11 bases between them. The CDR3 sequence is CATSDRTVNNEQFF. CDR3 DNA sequence: TGTGCCACCAGTGACCGGACAGTAAACAATGAGCAGTTCTTC.

This clonotype was counted between two and nine times. For the CDR3, the DNA is TGTGCCAGCCGGGACACCTTGAACACTGAAGCTTTCTTT. Translating it yields CASRDTLNTEAFF. V is TRBV19 and J is TRBJ1-1; a weak D match, TRBD1 (6 bases). V shed 9 bases and J shed 0 bases, with 11 bases lying between them. CDR1 and CDR2 (germline): LNHDA, SQIVND (reference sequence). This CDR3 has 13 residues.

This clonotype was counted a few times. The rearrangement uses TRBV25-1 and TRBJ2-1; 14 positions agree with TRBD2. Germline loops: CDR1 MGHDK, CDR2 SYGVNS. The CDR3 runs to 16 residues. J lost 8 bases, V lost 5 bases, and 8 bases had no gene match. CDR3 residues: CASSQPGTSGSYEQFF. CDR3 nucleotides: TGTGCCAGCAGTCAACCCGGGACTAGCGGGAGCTATGAGCAGTTCTTC.

This clonotype was detected only once. V is TRBV28 and J is TRBJ2-1; D possibly corresponds to TRBD2 (5 bases). In germline, CDR1 is MDHEN, CDR2 SYDVKM. The CDR3 extends over 13 amino acids. The V gene lost 3 bases and the J gene lost 7 bases, with 10 bases spanning the gap. The CDR3, as DNA: TGTGCCAGCAGTTTCCAAACGGGGAATGAGCAGTTCTTC. This gives the protein CASSFQTGNEQFF.

The V gene is TRBV7-8, the J gene TRBJ2-7; 11 bases are shared with TRBD1. The CDR3 has 14 residues. Per germline, CDR1 SGHVS and CDR2 FQNEAQ. J gave up 7 bases and V 3 bases, and 5 bases lay outside the gene matches. In DNA, the CDR3 is TGTGCCAGCAGCTTGGGACAGGGGGGGGCGGAGCAGTACTTC. Amino acids: CASSLGQGGAEQYF.

The chain uses TRBV6-1 and TRBJ2-1; a possible D gene is TRBD1 (5 bases). V was cut by 2 bases and J by 3 bases, with 11 bases left in between. Looked up from germline, CDR1 is MNHNS and CDR2 is SASEGT. The CDR3 is 15 residues long. The CDR3 loop is CASSEQGLSYNEQFF. CDR3 DNA sequence: TGTGCCAGCAGTGAACAGGGTCTAAGCTACAATGAGCAGTTCTTC.